This T cell receptor beta chain was profiled in a study of T-cell reconstitution after alpha-beta-depleted transplantation in children. The study, taken as a whole, reports: Elevated TCRbeta diversity at day 60 was traced, in some patients, to surviving recipient T cells and thymic progenitors.

V dropped 2 bases and J dropped 4 bases, with 15 bases sitting between them. Germline CDR1 is SGHTA and CDR2 is FQGNSA. The CDR3 sequence is 16 residues long. Turning to this clonotype: Its specificity is not known.

The TCRbeta library incorporated unique molecular identifiers. TCRdb analysed the PCR reads with MiXCR anew, one entry per CDR3 protein. The data contain roughly 120,000 distinct CDR3 sequences, 23% of them seen just once; the ten biggest clones take up 10%. The sample was PBMCs, mostly from graft donor cells, taken 180 days after TCRalphabeta/CD19-depleted stem cell transplant. The receptor was derived from a male patient aged 2-9 years who had a stem cell transplant for chronic granulomatous disease, so the T cells may come from the graft donor. The chain carries TRBV7-2 and TRBJ2-1, with D unclear. In DNA form, the CDR3 reads TGTGCCAGCAGCTTAAAAAGGGCACACTATTACAATGAGCAGTTCTTC. Its protein is CASSLKRAHYYNEQFF.